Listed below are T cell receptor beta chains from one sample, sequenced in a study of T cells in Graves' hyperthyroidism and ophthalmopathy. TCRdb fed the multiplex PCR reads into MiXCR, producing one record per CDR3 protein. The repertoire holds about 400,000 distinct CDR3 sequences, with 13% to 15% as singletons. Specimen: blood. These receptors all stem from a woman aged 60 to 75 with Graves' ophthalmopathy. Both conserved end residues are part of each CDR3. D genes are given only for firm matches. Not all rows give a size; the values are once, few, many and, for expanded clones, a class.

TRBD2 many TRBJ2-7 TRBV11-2 CASSLRETSHEQYF TGTGCCAGCAGCTTGCGGGAGACGTCCCACGAGCAGTACTTC
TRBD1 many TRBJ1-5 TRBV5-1 CASSAGTAVSTQHF TGCGCCAGCAGCGCCGGGACAGCAGTCTCGACCCAGCATTTT
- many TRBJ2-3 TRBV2 CASSPDLVGDTQYF TGTGCCAGCAGCCCGGATCTGGTGGGGGATACGCAGTATTTT
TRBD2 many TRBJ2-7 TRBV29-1 CSVVGGSAYEQYF TGCAGCGTTGTAGGCGGGAGCGCTTACGAGCAGTACTTC
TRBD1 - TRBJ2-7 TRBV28 CASSITGTGGTYEQYF TGTGCCAGCAGTATAACCGGGACAGGGGGCACCTACGAGCAGTACTTC
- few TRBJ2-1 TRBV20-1 CSARSGSFKYNEQFF TGCAGTGCTAGATCGGGGAGCTTTAAGTACAATGAGCAGTTCTTC
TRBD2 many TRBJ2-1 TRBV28 CAGRITRGSVAYNEQFF TGTGCCGGCAGAATAACCCGCGGGAGCGTCGCCTACAATGAGCAGTTCTTC
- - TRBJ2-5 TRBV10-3 CAISDGQEETQYF TGTGCCATCAGTGATGGTCAGGAAGAGACCCAGTACTTC
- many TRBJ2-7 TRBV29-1 CSVEAGTYEQYF TGCAGCGTTGAAGCCGGCACCTACGAGCAGTACTTC
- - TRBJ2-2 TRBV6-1 CAILRGGTNTGELFF TGTGCCATTCTAAGGGGTGGCACGAACACCGGGGAGCTGTTTTTT
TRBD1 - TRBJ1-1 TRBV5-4 CASSTPGTGPNTEAFF TGTGCCAGCAGCACCCCCGGGACAGGCCCGAACACTGAAGCTTTCTTT
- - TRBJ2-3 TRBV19 CASRGRTDTQYF TGTGCCAGTAGGGGCCGCACAGATACGCAGTATTTT
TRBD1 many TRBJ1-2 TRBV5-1 CASSFFWRRGTGSGYTF TGCGCCAGCAGCTTTTTTTGGCGGCGGGGGACAGGGAGTGGCTACACCTTC
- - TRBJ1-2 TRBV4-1 CASSQEVPRGQIYGYTF TGCGCCAGCAGCCAAGAGGTCCCACGGGGACAAATCTATGGCTACACCTTC
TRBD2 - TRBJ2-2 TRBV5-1 CASSATSGRAFGELFF TGCGCCAGCAGCGCGACTAGCGGGAGGGCCTTCGGGGAGCTGTTTTTT
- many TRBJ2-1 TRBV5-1 CASSPPTTNEQFF TGCGCCAGCAGCCCCCCGACTACCAATGAGCAGTTCTTC
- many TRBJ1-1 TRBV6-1 CASSEVSTEAFF TGTGCCAGCAGTGAGGTGAGCACTGAAGCTTTCTTT
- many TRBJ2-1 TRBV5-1 CASSGGASDREQFF TGCGCCAGCAGCGGGGGGGCTAGCGATCGTGAGCAGTTCTTC
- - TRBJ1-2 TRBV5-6 CASSLGSAQGILVYTF TGTGCCAGCAGCTTGGGATCCGCCCAGGGGATCCTTGTCTACACCTTC
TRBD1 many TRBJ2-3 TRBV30 CAWSLQGQGTDTQYF TGTGCCTGGAGCCTACAGGGACAGGGCACAGATACGCAGTATTTT
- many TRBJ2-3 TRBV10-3 CAIQRGGPTGTDTQYF TGTGCCATCCAGAGGGGGGGTCCCACAGGCACAGATACGCAGTATTTT
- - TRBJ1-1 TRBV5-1 CASSFSRSAGSTEAFF TGCGCCAGCAGCTTCTCTCGGAGCGCAGGTAGCACTGAAGCTTTCTTT
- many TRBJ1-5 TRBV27 CASSLSGHSNQPQHF TGTGCCAGCAGTTTATCGGGCCACAGCAATCAGCCCCAGCATTTT
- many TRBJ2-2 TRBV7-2 CASTYHQPGELFF TGTGCCAGCACCTACCACCAGCCCGGGGAGCTGTTTTTT
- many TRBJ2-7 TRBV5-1 CASSLGAPAYEQYF TGCGCCAGCAGCTTGGGGGCTCCAGCCTACGAGCAGTACTTC
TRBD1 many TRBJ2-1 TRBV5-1 CASRRTGTGYNEQFF TGCGCCAGCAGACGGACCGGGACAGGTTACAATGAGCAGTTCTTC
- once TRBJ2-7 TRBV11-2 CASSRVGSKDEQYF TGTGCCAGCAGCCGGGTGGGGAGCAAGGACGAGCAGTACTTC
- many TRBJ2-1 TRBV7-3 CASSLWVGLGEQFF TGTGCCAGCAGCTTATGGGTGGGCCTGGGTGAGCAGTTCTTC
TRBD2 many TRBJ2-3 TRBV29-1 CSVRGLATTDTQYF TGCAGCGTCCGAGGACTAGCGACCACAGATACGCAGTATTTT
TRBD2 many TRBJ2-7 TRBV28 CASPPAGEVSDEQYF TGTGCCAGCCCCCCCGCGGGAGAGGTTTCGGACGAGCAGTACTTC
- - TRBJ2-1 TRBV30 CAWKGNNEQFF TGTGCTTGGAAGGGCAACAATGAGCAGTTCTTC
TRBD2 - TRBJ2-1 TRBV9 CASSVGTPGGEQFF TGTGCCAGCAGCGTGGGGACGCCGGGAGGGGAGCAGTTCTTC
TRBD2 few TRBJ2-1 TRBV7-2 CASKPGSWPSGRSYNEQFF TGTGCCAGCAAACCGGGGTCTTGGCCTAGCGGCCGCTCCTACAATGAGCAGTTCTTC
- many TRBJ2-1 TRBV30 CAWSVGQGSVDEQFF TGTGCCTGGAGTGTAGGGCAGGGGTCAGTGGATGAGCAGTTCTTC
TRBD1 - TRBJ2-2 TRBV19 CASYRVKGAADTGELFF TGTGCCAGTTATAGGGTGAAGGGGGCGGCGGACACCGGGGAGCTGTTTTTT
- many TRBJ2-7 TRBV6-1 CASSVNRDYEQYF TGTGCCAGCAGTGTGAACAGGGACTACGAGCAGTACTTC
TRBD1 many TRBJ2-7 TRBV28 CASSRTGQYF TGTGCCAGCAGTAGGACAGGGCAGTACTTC
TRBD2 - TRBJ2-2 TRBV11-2 CASSLGAGGGHTGELFF TGTGCCAGCAGCTTAGGAGCGGGAGGAGGGCACACCGGGGAGCTGTTTTTT
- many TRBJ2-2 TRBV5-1 CASSLNYIGPSDNTGELFF TGCGCCAGCAGCTTGAATTATATTGGCCCAAGCGATAACACCGGGGAGCTGTTTTTT
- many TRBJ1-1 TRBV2 CASILGAAEAFF TGTGCCAGCATTTTAGGGGCAGCTGAAGCTTTCTTT
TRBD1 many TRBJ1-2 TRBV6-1 CASGDRDRRPESGYTF TGTGCCAGCGGGGACCGGGACAGGAGACCTGAGTCTGGCTACACCTTC
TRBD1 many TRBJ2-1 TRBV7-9 CASSLASHQGTGDFDEQFF TGTGCCAGCAGCTTAGCGTCACATCAAGGGACAGGGGATTTTGATGAGCAGTTCTTC
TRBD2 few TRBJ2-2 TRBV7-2 CASSLRASGNTGELFF TGTGCCAGCAGCTTAAGGGCTAGCGGGAACACCGGGGAGCTGTTTTTT
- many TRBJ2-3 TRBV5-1 CASSPGQESDTQYF TGCGCCAGCAGCCCCGGGCAGGAGTCAGATACGCAGTATTTT
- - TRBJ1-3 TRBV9 CASSVGGMGSSGNTIYF TGTGCCAGCAGCGTAGGAGGGATGGGGAGCTCTGGAAACACCATATATTTT
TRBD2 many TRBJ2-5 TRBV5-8 CASSLGPGLAGIQETQYF TGTGCCAGCAGCTTGGGGCCGGGACTAGCGGGAATCCAAGAGACCCAGTACTTC
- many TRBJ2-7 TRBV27 CASSLKRVAYEQYF TGTGCCAGCAGTTTAAAAAGGGTCGCCTACGAGCAGTACTTC
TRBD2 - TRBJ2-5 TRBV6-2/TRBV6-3 CASSYSAGVQETQYF TGTGCCAGCAGTTACTCAGCGGGAGTCCAAGAGACCCAGTACTTC
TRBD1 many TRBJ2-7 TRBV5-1 CASSRRTGVNEQYF TGCGCCAGCAGCCGACGGACAGGGGTAAACGAGCAGTACTTC
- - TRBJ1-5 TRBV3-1 CASSQDRAQPQHF TGTGCCAGCAGCCAAGATAGGGCTCAGCCCCAGCATTTT
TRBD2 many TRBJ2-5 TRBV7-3 CASSPTSGRAETQYF TGTGCCAGCAGCCCTACTAGCGGGAGAGCCGAGACCCAGTACTTC
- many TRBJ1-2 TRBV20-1 CSARGAGLIYGYTF TGCAGTGCGAGAGGGGCAGGGCTTATCTATGGCTACACCTTC
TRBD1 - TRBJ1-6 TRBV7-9 CASSPTGDSPLHF TGTGCCAGCAGCCCGACAGGGGATTCACCCCTCCACTTT